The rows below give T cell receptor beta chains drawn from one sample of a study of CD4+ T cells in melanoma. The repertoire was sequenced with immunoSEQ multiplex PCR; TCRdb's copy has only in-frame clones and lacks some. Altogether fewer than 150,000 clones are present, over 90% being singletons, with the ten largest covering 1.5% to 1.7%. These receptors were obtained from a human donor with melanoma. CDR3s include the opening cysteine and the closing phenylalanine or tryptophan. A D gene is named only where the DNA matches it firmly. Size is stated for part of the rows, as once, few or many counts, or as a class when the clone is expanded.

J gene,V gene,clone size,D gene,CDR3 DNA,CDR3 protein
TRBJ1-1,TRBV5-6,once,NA,TGTGCCAGCAGCCCTGGGACGGAGTACTTGAACACTGAAGCTTTCTTT,CASSPGTEYLNTEAFF
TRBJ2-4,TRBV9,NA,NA,TGTGCCAGCAGCGCGGACGGACTAGCCAAAAACATTCAGTACTTC,CASSADGLAKNIQYF
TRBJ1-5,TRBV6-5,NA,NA,TGTGCCAGCAGTTACTCCCCCACAGGGAGCAATCAGCCCCAGCATTTT,CASSYSPTGSNQPQHF
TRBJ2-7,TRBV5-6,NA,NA,TGTGCCAGCAGCTTGACATCGGCTTATGAAGAGCAGTACTTC,CASSLTSAYEEQYF
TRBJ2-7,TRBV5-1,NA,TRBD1,TGCGCCAGCAGCTTCTGGGACAGGTCTTCCTACGAGCAGTACTTC,CASSFWDRSSYEQYF
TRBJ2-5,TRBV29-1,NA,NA,TGCAGCGCCAAGAGGGGGGACGGAGCAGAGACCCAGTACTTC,CSAKRGDGAETQYF
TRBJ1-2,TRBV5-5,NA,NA,TGTGCCAGCAGGCCGGACATCGCCGGTAACTATGGCTACACCTTC,CASRPDIAGNYGYTF
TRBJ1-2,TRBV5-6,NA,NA,TGTGCCAGCAGCACCGGGAAATACTATGGCTACACCTTC,CASSTGKYYGYTF
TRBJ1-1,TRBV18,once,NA,TGTGCCAGCTCACCTCAAGGTGAAGCTTTCTTT,CASSPQGEAFF
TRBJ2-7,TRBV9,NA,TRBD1,TGTGCCAGCAGCGTTACAGGGGGCGGTCAGTACGAGCAGTACTTC,CASSVTGGGQYEQYF
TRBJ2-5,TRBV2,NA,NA,TGTGCCAGCAGCCTCCGGGCGGCTAGCCGAGAGACCCAGTACTTC,CASSLRAASRETQYF
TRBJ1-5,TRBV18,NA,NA,TGTGCCAGCTCACCGGCCAGCCAATATAGCAATCAGCCCCAGCATTTT,CASSPASQYSNQPQHF
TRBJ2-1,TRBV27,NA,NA,TGTGCCAGCAGCCCGCCGGGCTGGGCTGAGCAGTTCTTC,CASSPPGWAEQFF
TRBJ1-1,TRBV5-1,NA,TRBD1,TGCGCCAGCAGCTCTGACAGGGAGGTCAGGAACACTGAAGCTTTCTTT,CASSSDREVRNTEAFF
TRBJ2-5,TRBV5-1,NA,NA,TGCGCCAGCAGTACGGGGGCCGGGGAGACCCAGTACTTC,CASSTGAGETQYF
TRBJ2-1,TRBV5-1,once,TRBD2,TGCGCCAGCAGCTTGGGGACTAGCGGGGTCCTCAATGAGCAGTTCTTC,CASSLGTSGVLNEQFF
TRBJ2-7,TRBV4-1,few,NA,TGCGCCAGCAGCCAAGATCGGACCCAGCCTTTCTACGAGCAGTACTTC,CASSQDRTQPFYEQYF
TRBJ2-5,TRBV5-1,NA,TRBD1,TGCGCCAGCAGCAAACGGACAGGGAATACGGGAGAGACCCAGTACTTC,CASSKRTGNTGETQYF
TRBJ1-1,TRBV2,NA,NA,TGTGCCAGCAGTGAGAGTCGAAACACTGAAGCTTTCTTT,CASSESRNTEAFF
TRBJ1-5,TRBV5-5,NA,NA,TGTGCCAGCAGCTTGGGGGGTTTTGGCAATCAGCCCCAGCATTTT,CASSLGGFGNQPQHF
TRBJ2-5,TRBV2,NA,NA,TGTGCCAGCAATCCAGCGCGCCAAGAGACCCAGTACTTC,CASNPARQETQYF
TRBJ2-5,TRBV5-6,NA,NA,TGTGCCAGCAGCACGAGCAGGAGTATTTTGTCCCAGTACTTC,CASSTSRSILSQYF
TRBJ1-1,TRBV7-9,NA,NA,TGTGCCAGCGGCTTAGGTTTTTTGAACACTGAAGCTTTCTTT,CASGLGFLNTEAFF
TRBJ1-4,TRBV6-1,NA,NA,TGTGCCAGCAGTTTACAGAGTCACCTGTTTTTT,CASSLQSHLFF
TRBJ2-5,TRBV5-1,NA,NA,TGCGCCAGCAGCTTGGCCCGGCGGGACCAGTACTTC,CASSLARRDQYF
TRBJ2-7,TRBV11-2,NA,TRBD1,TGTGCCAGCAGCCGCGACAGGGGCTACGAGCAGTACTTC,CASSRDRGYEQYF
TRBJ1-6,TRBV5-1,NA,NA,TGCGCCAGCAGCTTGGGTGAGACAAGCTCCTATAATTCACCCCTCCACTTT,CASSLGETSSYNSPLHF
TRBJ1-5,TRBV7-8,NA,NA,TGTGCCAGCAGCTTAGGCCCAGGGCGGGGGTATAGCAATCAGCCCCAGCATTTT,CASSLGPGRGYSNQPQHF
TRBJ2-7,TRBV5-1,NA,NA,TGCGCCAGCAGCTTGGGGGGGGGCTTCTCCTACGAGCAGTACTTC,CASSLGGGFSYEQYF
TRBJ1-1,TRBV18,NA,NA,TGTGCCAGCTCACCATCCCAGACGAACACTGAAGCTTTCTTT,CASSPSQTNTEAFF
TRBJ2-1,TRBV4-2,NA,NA,TGTGCCAGCAGCCGCGGCGAGTCCCACAATGAGCAGTTCTTC,CASSRGESHNEQFF
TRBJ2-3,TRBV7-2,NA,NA,TGTGCCAGCAGCCGCCCTCGGGATACGCAGTATTTT,CASSRPRDTQYF
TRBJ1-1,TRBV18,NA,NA,TGTGCCAGCTCACCAAATGCAGCTCGGTCGAACACTGAAGCTTTCTTT,CASSPNAARSNTEAFF
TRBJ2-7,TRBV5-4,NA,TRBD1,TGTGCCAGCAGCCGGACAGGGGGCGCTTATTACGAGCAGTACTTC,CASSRTGGAYYEQYF
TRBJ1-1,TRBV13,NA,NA,TGTGCCAGCAGCCGGCCGCCGAACACTGAAGCTTTCTTT,CASSRPPNTEAFF
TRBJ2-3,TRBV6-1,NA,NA,TGTGCCAGCAGCTACACAGGGTACACAGATACGCAGTATTTT,CASSYTGYTDTQYF
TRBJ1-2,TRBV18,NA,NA,TGTGCCAGCTCACCATCAGGGGCTCCGAATGGCTACACCTTC,CASSPSGAPNGYTF
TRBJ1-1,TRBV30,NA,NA,TGTGCCTGGAGGAAGAACACTGAAGCTTTCTTT,CAWRKNTEAFF
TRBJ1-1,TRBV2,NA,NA,TGTGCCAGCAGTGAGGTTCGGGGGGCCAACACTGAAGCTTTCTTT,CASSEVRGANTEAFF
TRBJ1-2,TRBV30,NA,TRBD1,TGTGCCTGGAGCTCCTGGAGACAGGGTCTCGGAGGCTACACCTTC,CAWSSWRQGLGGYTF
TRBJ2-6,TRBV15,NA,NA,TGTGCCACCAGCAGACCAGGCGGTGGTTTTCTCTCTGGGGCCAACGTCCTGACTTTC,CATSRPGGGFLSGANVLTF
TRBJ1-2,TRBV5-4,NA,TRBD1,TGTGCCAGCAGCTTGACGGGGAAGGGGGCAGATGGCTACACCTTC,CASSLTGKGADGYTF
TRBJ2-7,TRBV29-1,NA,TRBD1,TGCAGCGGTAGGACAGGTTCTCCTCTGGAGCAGTACTTC,CSGRTGSPLEQYF
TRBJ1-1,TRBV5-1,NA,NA,TGCGCCAGTAACCAGGGCATCGGCACTGAAGCTTTCTTT,CASNQGIGTEAFF
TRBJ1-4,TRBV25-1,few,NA,TGTGCCAGCAGTGCGACCGCGGGGATCTGGTGGGAAAAACTGTTTTTT,CASSATAGIWWEKLFF
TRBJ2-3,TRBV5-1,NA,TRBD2,TGCGCCAGCAGCACCTCCCCCCCACTAGCGGGGGGTCCCACAGATACGCAGTATTTT,CASSTSPPLAGGPTDTQYF
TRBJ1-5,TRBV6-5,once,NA,TGTGCCAGCAGTTATCTAGGTCAGCCCCAGCATTTT,CASSYLGQPQHF
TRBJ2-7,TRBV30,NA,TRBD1,TGTGCCTGGAGGGCCCCCATGGGGACAGGGGCCTACGAGCAGTACTTC,CAWRAPMGTGAYEQYF
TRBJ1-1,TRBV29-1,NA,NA,TGCAGCGTTTCGGCAGGGGTGAACACTGAAGCTTTCTTT,CSVSAGVNTEAFF